The following is a T cell receptor (beta chain) sequence with its context. The data were obtained in a study of OX40 agonist ivuxolimab in advanced cancers. Overall study context: Patients received intravenous ivuxolimab every 2 weeks at 0.01 to 10 mg/kg.

Trimming removed 4 bases from V and 0 bases from J; junction bases left unmatched: 12. Germline CDR1 and CDR2: SGDLS and YYNGEE. The CDR3 consists of 17 residues. TCRdb keeps only in-frame clones here, not all; method: immunoSEQ multiplex PCR. The table lists about 40,000 clones, roughly 81% of them singletons, with about 15% in the top ten. The sampling schedule covered blood at baseline, cycle 4 day 1, and cycle 7 day 1. The specimen comprised CD4+ or CD8+ T cells sorted from blood, sampled in a trial of the OX40 agonist ivuxolimab. The chain carries TRBV9 and TRBJ2-7, with 8 bases matching TRBD2. The source is an adult with an advanced solid tumor such as melanoma, head and neck, liver or kidney cancer. The CDR3 is CASSPTTSGISSYEQYF. The CDR3 nucleotides read TGTGCCAGCAGCCCTACAACTAGCGGCATTAGCTCCTACGAGCAGTACTTC.